Following are 20 T cell receptor beta chains from one sample sequenced in a study of shared clonotypes between healthy human individuals. The protocol was immunoSEQ multiplex PCR, while the TCRdb copy is restricted to in-frame clones and leaves out a portion. The data hold 550,000 to 800,000 clones, with roughly 70% observed a single time. Sequenced material: memory CD4+ T cells sorted from blood. Subset of the sample: CD45RA-negative fraction. Receptor source: a woman in her twenties or thirties in good health.

The chain recombines TRBV9 with TRBJ2-5; D is ambiguous. V shed 0 bases and J shed 7 bases, with 19 bases lying between them. This CDR3 is built from 16 residues. CDR1 and CDR2 from the germline V gene are SGDLS and YYNGEE. In DNA form, the CDR3 reads TGTGCCAGCAGCGTAGCCCTTATGTGGCTAGTCGGGACCCAGTACTTC. It is translated as CASSVALMWLVGTQYF.

This chain uses TRBV11-1 with TRBJ2-5, with 11 bases lining up with TRBD2. This CDR3 spans 15 amino acids. The V segment lost 3 bases and the J segment 2 bases; nucleotides outside the gene matches: 2. The germline V gene has CDR1 SGHAT and CDR2 FQDESV (reference sequence). Written as DNA, the CDR3 is TGTGCCAGCAGCTTTATAGCGGGAGGGCAAGAGACCCAGTACTTC. This translates into CASSFIAGGQETQYF.

In its sample, this clone was seen many times. The V gene is TRBV2, the J gene TRBJ2-5; D may be TRBD1 (5 bases). Per the germline V gene, CDR1 is SNHLY and CDR2 is FYNNEI. The CDR3 runs 12 residues. V shed 5 bases and J shed 5 bases, with 9 bases lying between them. CDR3 residues: CASSQGYETQYF. The CDR3 DNA follows: TGTGCCAGCAGTCAGGGTTATGAGACCCAGTACTTC.

The DNA for the CDR3 is TGTGCCAGCAGCTTTAGGGGGCCAGGCGGGGAGCTGTTTTTT. It encodes CASSFRGPGGELFF. The chain combines TRBV13 with TRBJ2-2; TRBD1 matches at 7 bases. The CDR3 is made up of 14 amino acids. The germline gives CDR1 PRHDT, CDR2 FYEKMQ (reference sequence). V was pared by 3 bases and J by 7 bases, with 5 bases of the junction left unmatched.

The chain joins TRBV7-8 to TRBJ2-1; TRBD2 aligns across 7 bases. The CDR3 is made up of 15 amino acids. V lost 2 bases and J lost 8; bases outside the gene matches: 9. Germline CDR1 is SGHVS and CDR2 is FQNEAQ. The CDR3 DNA sequence: TGTGCCAGCAGCTTAAGACTAGCTCCCACGGATGAGCAGTTCTTC. Translating it yields CASSLRLAPTDEQFF.

The rearrangement joins TRBV6-5 to TRBJ1-1, with D perhaps matching TRBD1 (6 bases). Trimming took off 7 bases at V and 2 bases at J, with 11 bases between the two ends. This CDR3 is 13 amino acids long. From germline, CDR1 is MNHEY and CDR2 SVGAGI. The CDR3 bases are TGTGCCAGCACTTTCAGGGGAAACACTGAAGCTTTCTTT. It translates to CASTFRGNTEAFF.

V is TRBV27 and J is TRBJ1-4; no reliable D call. Trimming left V 3 bases short and J 3 bases short, with 5 bases between. The germline V gene has CDR1 MNHEY and CDR2 SMNVEV (reference sequence). CDR3 size: 13 residues. The CDR3 region has the DNA TGTGCCAGCAGTTTCACGGCTAATGAAAAACTGTTTTTT. It yields the protein CASSFTANEKLFF.

This clone was seen more than once but under ten times. The chain links TRBV15 to TRBJ1-2; D perhaps matches TRBD1 (5 bases). Between the trimmed V and J ends, which lost 6 bases and 4 bases, there was a span of 12 bases. Germline V CDR1 and CDR2: LNHNV, YYDKDF (reference sequence). The CDR3 length is 13 residues. This CDR3 is CATRPGTRYGYTF. The CDR3 region has the DNA TGTGCCACCAGACCCGGGACCCGCTATGGCTACACCTTC.

For the CDR3, the DNA is TGTGCCAGCAGCTTTAGCGTACAAGAGACCCAGTACTTC. It yields the protein CASSFSVQETQYF. V is TRBV7-6 and J is TRBJ2-5; possible D gene TRBD2, 5 bases. Germline CDR1 and CDR2: SGHVS and FNYEAQ. This CDR3 has 13 residues. Trimming left V 3 bases short and J 2 bases short, with 7 bases between.

This clone appeared once. The chain links TRBV28 to TRBJ2-7; TRBD2 matches 13 bases. CDR3 length: 20 residues. J was trimmed by 5 bases and V by 6 bases; bases with no gene match: 22. The germline V gene encodes CDR1 MDHEN and CDR2 SYDVKM. CDR3 nucleotides: TGTGCCAGCAGGTTAAGCAGGACTAGCGGGAGAATACCCTCGTTAGACGAGCAGTACTTC. Translated, it gives CASRLSRTSGRIPSLDEQYF.

This clone was counted a single time. The rearrangement uses TRBV19 and TRBJ1-2; no firm D call. Germline CDR1 and CDR2: LNHDA and SQIVND (reference sequence). The CDR3 is made up of 14 amino acids. V lost 3 bases and J 2 bases, leaving 10 bases between the germline ends. CDR3 amino acids: CASSMGSVNYGYTF. Written as DNA, the CDR3 is TGTGCCAGTAGTATGGGGTCAGTGAACTATGGCTACACCTTC.

This chain connects TRBV28 to TRBJ2-7, with 8 bases fitting TRBD1. With V trimmed by 6 bases and J by 3 bases, 7 bases remained unmatched. CDR1 is MDHEN, CDR2 SYDVKM, per germline. This CDR3 has 14 residues. CDR3 bases: TGTGCCAGCAGGGGCACAGGGGGTAACTACGAGCAGTACTTC. This encodes CASRGTGGNYEQYF.

This clone appeared once. This chain uses TRBV2 with TRBJ2-7, with 8 bases lining up with TRBD2. The CDR3 runs 16 residues. The V gene end was trimmed by 4 bases and the J gene end by 4 bases; junction bases not matched to a gene: 12. The germline V gene has CDR1 SNHLY and CDR2 FYNNEI. The CDR3 DNA reads TGTGCCAGCAGTGCCATCCCGGGACTAGAGAGTTACGAGCAGTACTTC. Translated, it gives CASSAIPGLESYEQYF.

The chain is built from TRBV2 and TRBJ1-5; no definite D call. V was clipped by 3 bases and J by 7 bases, with 10 bases between them. The CDR3 is 13 amino acids. Per germline, CDR1 SNHLY and CDR2 FYNNEI. The CDR3 DNA reads as TGTGCCAGCAGTGAGGGCTCTGTACAGCCCCAGCATTTT. It codes for CASSEGSVQPQHF.

The V gene is TRBV27, the J gene TRBJ2-3; 11 bases match TRBD2. V was pared by 5 bases and J by 5 bases, with 9 bases of the junction left unmatched. This CDR3 has 16 amino acids. CDR1 MNHEY and CDR2 SMNVEV come from the germline V gene (reference sequence). In DNA form, the CDR3 reads TGTGCCAGCAGTCCCCCCGGACTAGCGGGCGGAGATACGCAGTATTTT. Residues: CASSPPGLAGGDTQYF.

The chain links TRBV19 to TRBJ2-1; 9 nucleotides match TRBD1. The junction had 4 bases not matched to a gene; V was cut back by 8 bases and J by 2 bases. There are 14 residues in the CDR3. Germline V lookup: CDR1 LNHDA, CDR2 SQIVND (reference sequence). CDR3 coding DNA: TGTGCCAGTCGCACAGGGGGCCCCTACAATGAGCAGTTCTTC. It yields the protein CASRTGGPYNEQFF.

This chain connects TRBV5-1 to TRBJ1-3; possibly TRBD1 for D (5 bases). Germline V gene data show CDR1 as SGHRS and CDR2 as YFSETQ. This CDR3 contains 18 residues. V was cut by 1 base and J by 2 bases, with 19 bases left in between. CDR3 bases: TGCGCCAGCAGCTTGATTGTTGCGGGACCGACTCCTGGAAACACCATATATTTT. Protein sequence: CASSLIVAGPTPGNTIYF.

Turning to this clone: This sample includes further DNA sequences coding for the same CDR3. This chain uses TRBV6-1 with TRBJ2-7, with TRBD1 matching over 9 bases. Germline V gives CDR1 MNHNS, CDR2 SASEGT. Trimming removed 6 bases from V and 0 bases from J; junction bases left unmatched: 3. There are 14 residues in the CDR3. CDR3 sequence reads: CASRGQGSSYEQYF. CDR3 DNA: TGTGCCAGCAGGGGACAGGGAAGCTCCTACGAGCAGTACTTC.

This clone turned up a few times. The chain joins TRBV14 to TRBJ2-2; D is perhaps TRBD1 or TRBD2 (6 bases each). This CDR3 contains 17 residues. V was clipped by 1 base and J by 6 bases, with 18 bases between them. Germline CDR1 is SGHDN and CDR2 is FVKESK. The CDR3 spells CASSQVVGGGPAGELFF. CDR3 coding DNA: TGTGCCAGCAGCCAAGTCGTAGGGGGAGGTCCGGCCGGGGAGCTGTTTTTT.

The chain has TRBV21-1 and TRBJ2-7; the tabulated D call, TRBD1, remains unverified against the DNA. TRBV21-1 has pseudogene status. The CDR3 sequence is 11 residues long. The CDR3, as DNA: TGTGCCAGCACCCAGGGGCGCGAGCAGTACTTC. It translates to CASTQGREQYF.